Shown below are 9 T cell receptor beta chains from a single sample sequenced in a study of T-cell memory formation after mild COVID-19. TCRdb fed the 5' RACE reads into MiXCR, producing one record per CDR3 protein. The sample lists about 250,000 distinct CDR3 sequences; over 15% were seen once. What was sequenced was PBMCs or a T cell subset sorted from them (not recorded which). The receptors derive from an adult woman who had mild COVID-19 (a few samples of this study predate the infection). Cell type and time point are not known.

This clonotype was found a few times. The CDR3 loop is CASSFEGGSTDTQYF. The CDR3 DNA reads as TGTGCCAGCAGTTTTGAGGGTGGGAGCACAGATACGCAGTATTTT. The chain couples TRBV27 to TRBJ2-3; D perhaps matches TRBD2 (5 bases). This CDR3 is built from 15 residues. Germline loops: CDR1 MNHEY, CDR2 SMNVEV (reference sequence). V shed 3 bases and J shed 0 bases, with 10 bases lying between them.

The chain links TRBV18 to TRBJ2-7; 7 bases map to TRBD2. Per germline, CDR1 KGHSH and CDR2 LQKENI. Losses at the gene ends were 2 bases for V and 3 bases for J; bases not matched to a gene: 10. The CDR3 spans 16 residues. The CDR3 sequence: CASSPWEASGYYEQYF. The DNA of the CDR3 is TGTGCCAGCTCACCATGGGAGGCTAGCGGATACTACGAGCAGTACTTC. The full variable domain, rest sourced from reference TRBV18 and TRBJ2-7, is NAGVMQNPRHLVRRRGQEARLRCSPMKGHSHVYWYRQLPEEGLKFMVYLQKENIIDESGMPKERFSAEFPKEGPSILRIQQVVRGDSAAYFCASSPWEASGYYEQYFGPGTRLTVT.

This clonotype was observed a handful of times. The rearrangement links TRBV9 to TRBJ2-5, with D hard to call. Trimming stripped 0 bases from V and 2 bases from J, with 8 bases between. The CDR3 consists of 14 residues. Germline loops: CDR1 SGDLS, CDR2 YYNGEE. CDR3 protein: CASSVAEVQETQYF. DNA of the CDR3: TGTGCCAGCAGCGTAGCAGAGGTACAAGAGACCCAGTACTTC.

This clonotype was seen a handful of times. The chain joins TRBV5-5 to TRBJ2-2; D remains ambiguous. Germline loops: CDR1 SGHKS, CDR2 YYEKEE (reference sequence). V lost 6 bases and J 3 bases, leaving 15 bases between the germline ends. The CDR3 spans 15 residues. CDR3 protein: CASIRAPADTGELFF. CDR3 DNA sequence: TGTGCCAGCATTCGGGCCCCTGCGGACACCGGGGAGCTGTTTTTT.

V is TRBV29-1 and J is TRBJ2-3, with TRBD2 matching over 8 bases. With V trimmed by 0 bases and J by 0 bases, 8 bases remained unmatched. The CDR3 spans 17 residues. CDR1 and CDR2 (germline): SQVTM, ANQGSEA. The CDR3 sequence: CSVEDPVGRASTDTQYF. The DNA of the CDR3 is TGCAGCGTTGAAGACCCCGTCGGGAGGGCTAGCACAGATACGCAGTATTTT.

V is TRBV12-3 or TRBV12-4 and J is TRBJ2-1; 13 positions agree with TRBD2. This CDR3 has 15 residues. With V trimmed by 6 bases and J by 8 bases, 7 bases remained unmatched. CDR3: CASRRTSGGSYEQFF. DNA for the CDR3: TGTGCCAGCAGGCGGACTAGCGGGGGTTCCTATGAGCAGTTCTTC.

The V call is TRBV5-1, the J call TRBJ1-4, with D possibly TRBD1 on 5 matching bases. Germline CDR1 and CDR2: SGHRS and YFSETQ. V shed 0 bases and J shed 8 bases, with 14 bases lying between them. The CDR3 has 15 residues. DNA of the CDR3: TGCGCCAGCAGCTTGGGGGGGATCAACGAAGAAAAACTGTTTTTT. It yields the protein CASSLGGINEEKLFF.

There are a few counts of this clonotype. The chain uses TRBV20-1 and TRBJ2-5; D gene uncertain. CDR1 is DFQATT and CDR2 is SNEGSKA in the germline V gene (reference sequence). Deletions cut 1 base from V and 5 bases from J, with 14 bases between. The CDR3 contains 14 residues. DNA for the CDR3: TGCAGTGCTAGAGCTACTGAGAGTGGGGAGACCCAGTACTTC. Translated: CSARATESGETQYF.

The chain has TRBV25-1 and TRBJ2-2; possible D gene TRBD1, 6 bases. The germline CDR1 and CDR2 sequences are MGHDK and SYGVNS. Trimming left V 1 base short and J 0 bases short, with 15 bases between. This CDR3 is built from 18 residues. The CDR3 region has the DNA TGTGCCAGCAGTGAATTGGGGAGTAACAGGGCGAACACCGGGGAGCTGTTTTTT. Translating gives CASSELGSNRANTGELFF. The whole variable domain, filled in from reference TRBV25-1 and TRBJ2-2, reads EADIYQTPRYLVIGTGKKITLECSQTMGHDKMYWYQQDPGMELHLIHYSYGVNSTEKGDLSSESTVSRIRTEHFPLTLESARPSHTSQYLCASSELGSNRANTGELFFGEGSRLTVL.